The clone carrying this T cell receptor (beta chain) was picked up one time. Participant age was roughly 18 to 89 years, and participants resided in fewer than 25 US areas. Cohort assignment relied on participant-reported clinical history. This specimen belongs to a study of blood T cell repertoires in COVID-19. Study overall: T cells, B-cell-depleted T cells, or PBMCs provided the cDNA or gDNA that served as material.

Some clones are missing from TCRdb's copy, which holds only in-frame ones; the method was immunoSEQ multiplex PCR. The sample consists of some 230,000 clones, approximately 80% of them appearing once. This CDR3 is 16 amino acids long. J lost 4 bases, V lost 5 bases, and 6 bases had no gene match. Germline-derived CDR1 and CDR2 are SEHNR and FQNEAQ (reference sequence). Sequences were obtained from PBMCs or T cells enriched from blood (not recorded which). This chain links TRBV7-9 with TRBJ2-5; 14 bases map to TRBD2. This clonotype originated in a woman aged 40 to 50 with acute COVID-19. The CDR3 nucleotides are TGTGCCAGCAGCCGGGGGACTAGCGGGAGTATAGAGACCCAGTACTTC. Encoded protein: CASSRGTSGSIETQYF.